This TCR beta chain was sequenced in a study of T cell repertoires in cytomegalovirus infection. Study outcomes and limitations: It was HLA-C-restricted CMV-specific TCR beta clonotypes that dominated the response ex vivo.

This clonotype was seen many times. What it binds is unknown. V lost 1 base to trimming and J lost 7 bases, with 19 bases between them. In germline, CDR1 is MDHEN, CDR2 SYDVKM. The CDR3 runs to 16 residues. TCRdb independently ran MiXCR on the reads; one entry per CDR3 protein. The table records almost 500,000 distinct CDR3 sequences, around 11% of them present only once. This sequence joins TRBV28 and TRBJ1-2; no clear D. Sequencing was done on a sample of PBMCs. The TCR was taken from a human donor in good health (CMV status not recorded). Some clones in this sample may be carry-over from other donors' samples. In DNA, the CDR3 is TGTGCCAGCAGTTTATCGGGCTCTTACAGAGTTCTTGGCTACACCTTC. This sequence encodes CASSLSGSYRVLGYTF.